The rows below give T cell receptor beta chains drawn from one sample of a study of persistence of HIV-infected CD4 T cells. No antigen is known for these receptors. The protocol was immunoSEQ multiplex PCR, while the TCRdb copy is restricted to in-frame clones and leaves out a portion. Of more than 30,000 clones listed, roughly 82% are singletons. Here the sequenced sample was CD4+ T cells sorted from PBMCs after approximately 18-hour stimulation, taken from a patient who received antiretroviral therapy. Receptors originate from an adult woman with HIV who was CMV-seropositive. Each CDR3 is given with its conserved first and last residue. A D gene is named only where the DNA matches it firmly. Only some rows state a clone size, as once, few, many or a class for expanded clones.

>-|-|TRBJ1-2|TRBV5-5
TGTGCCAGCAGCTTTGGGAACTATGGCTACACCTTC
CASSFGNYGYTF
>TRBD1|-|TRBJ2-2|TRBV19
TGTGCCAGTTATAGGACAGGGTCTTTTTCGGACACCGGGGAGCTGTTTTTT
CASYRTGSFSDTGELFF
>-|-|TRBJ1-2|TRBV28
TGTGCCAGCAGTTTATTGGGGCAGGCAACCTATGGCTACACCTTC
CASSLLGQATYGYTF
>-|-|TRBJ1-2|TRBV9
TGTGCCAGCAGCGTGGGAGGTGGCGGCCCCTATGGCTACACCTTC
CASSVGGGGPYGYTF
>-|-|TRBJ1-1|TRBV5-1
TGCGCCAGCAGCTTGGTTGGCGCTAGAGGCACTGAAGCTTTCTTT
CASSLVGARGTEAFF
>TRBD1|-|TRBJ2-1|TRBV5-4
TGTGCCAGCAGCCTAAATACCGGGACAGGGGTTAATGAGCAGTTCTTC
CASSLNTGTGVNEQFF
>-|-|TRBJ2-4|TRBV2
TGTGCCAGCAGGGCCCGTGAATCAGGTGCCAAAAACATTCAGTACTTC
CASRARESGAKNIQYF
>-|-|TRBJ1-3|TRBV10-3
TGTGCCATCAGCGAGAGACAGGTCTCAGCTAACACCATATATTTT
CAISERQVSANTIYF
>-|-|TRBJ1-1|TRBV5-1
TGCGCCAGCAGCTTCGGGGGATGGGACGACACTGAAGCTTTCTTT
CASSFGGWDDTEAFF
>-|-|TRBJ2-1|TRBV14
TGTGCCAGCAGCCACAGACAGACGACAGGCTACAATGAGCAGTTCTTC
CASSHRQTTGYNEQFF
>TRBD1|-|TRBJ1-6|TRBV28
TGTGCCAGCAGTTCCGCCGGGACAGACTATTCACCCCTCCACTTT
CASSSAGTDYSPLHF
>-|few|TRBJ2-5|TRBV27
TGTGCCAGCAGTTTAGGAGTTGGATATTTTCAAGAGACCCAGTACTTC
CASSLGVGYFQETQYF
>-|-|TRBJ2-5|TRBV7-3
TGTGCCAGCAGCTTAACAAGGACCGACCCAGAGACCCAGTACTTC
CASSLTRTDPETQYF
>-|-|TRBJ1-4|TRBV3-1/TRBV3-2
TGTGCCAGCAGCCAAATGGGAGGGGGTAATGAAAAACTGTTTTTT
CASSQMGGGNEKLFF
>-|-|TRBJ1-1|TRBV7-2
TGTGCCAGCAGTAGGGGGAGATTGGACACTGAAGCTTTCTTT
CASSRGRLDTEAFF
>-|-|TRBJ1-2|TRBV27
TGTGCCAGCAGTTTAACAGGAAACTATGGCTACACCTTC
CASSLTGNYGYTF
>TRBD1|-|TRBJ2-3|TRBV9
TGTGCCAGCAGCTTACGGACAGGGGGAGTGGATACGCAGTATTTT
CASSLRTGGVDTQYF
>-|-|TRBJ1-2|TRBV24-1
TGTGCCACCAGTTCGACAGGCCGGGAGTATGGCTACACCTTC
CATSSTGREYGYTF
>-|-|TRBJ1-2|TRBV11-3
TGTGCCAGCAGCCTAGGGGGGTTGAACTATGGCTACACCTTC
CASSLGGLNYGYTF
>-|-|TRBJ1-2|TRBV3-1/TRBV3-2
TGTGCCAGCAGCCATCAGCGGGCCAGGGGAGCTAACTATGGCTACACCTTC
CASSHQRARGANYGYTF
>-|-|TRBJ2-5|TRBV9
TGTGCCAGCAGCGTAGGTTGGCGGAACCAAGAGACCCAGTACTTC
CASSVGWRNQETQYF
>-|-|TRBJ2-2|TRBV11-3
TGTGCCAGCAGCTTAGGCGGAGGGGGGGCCGGGGAGCTGTTTTTT
CASSLGGGGAGELFF
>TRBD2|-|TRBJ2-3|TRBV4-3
TGCGCCAGCAGCCAAGCTCTGGCTAGCGGGGGGGCCCTAGATACGCAGTATTTT
CASSQALASGGALDTQYF
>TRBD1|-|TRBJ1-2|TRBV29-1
TGCAGCGTTGGGGGACAGGGACCTAACTATGGCTACACCTTC
CSVGGQGPNYGYTF
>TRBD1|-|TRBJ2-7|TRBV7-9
TGTGCCAGCAGCCGATACCGGGACAGGGGGTCCAGCTCCTACGAGCAGTACTTC
CASSRYRDRGSSSYEQYF
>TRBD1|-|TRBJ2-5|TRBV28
TGTGCCAGCAGCCGAACAGGGGGCAGGGAGACCCAGTACTTC
CASSRTGGRETQYF
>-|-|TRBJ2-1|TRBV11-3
TGTGCCAGCAGCTTAGATCTGGGGTACAATGAGCAGTTCTTC
CASSLDLGYNEQFF
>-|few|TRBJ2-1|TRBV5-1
TGCGCCAGCAGCCTGGGGTGGACAGTAGACAATGAGCAGTTCTTC
CASSLGWTVDNEQFF